Presented here are 14 T cell receptor beta chains from one specimen sequenced in a study of CXCR3-negative and CXCR3-positive naive CD8 T cells. UMI-labeled TRB cDNA libraries were prepared by 5' RACE. TCRdb reprocessed the 5' RACE reads; each CDR3 protein has one entry and no DNA is given. The repertoire table contains more than 50,000 distinct CDR3 sequences. Sequenced sample: naive CXCR3- CD8+ T cells from blood. Subset defined: CD45RO-CCR7+CD27+CD95- naive CD8+ T cells lacking CXCR3 (TNR3-). These receptors all stem from a human donor in good health. Some clones in this sample may be carry-over from other donors' samples.

V is TRBV29-1 and J is TRBJ2-7; TCRdb indicates TRBD1, and absent DNA this call remains unverified. This CDR3 is 12 amino acids long. Germline V gives CDR1 SQVTM, CDR2 ANQGSEA. CDR3 residues: CSGLQGADEQYF.

This chain's CDR3 is CASSQVGRSNYEQYF. The rearrangement joins TRBV13 to TRBJ2-7. This CDR3 spans 15 amino acids. CDR1 and CDR2 (germline): PRHDT, FYEKMQ (reference sequence).

The chain recombines TRBV12-3 or TRBV12-4 with TRBJ1-3. There are 12 residues in the CDR3. CDR3 amino acids: CASSLSDPTIYF.

This rearrangement joins TRBV19 to TRBJ2-7; TCRdb calls TRBD1, which cannot be checked without DNA. Germline V gene sequence: CDR1 LNHDA, CDR2 SQIVND (reference sequence). The CDR3 length is 12 residues. The CDR3 reads CASSMGGDEQYF. Complete variable domain (other parts from reference TRBV19 and TRBJ2-7): DGGITQSPKYLFRKEGQNVTLSCEQNLNHDAMYWYRQDPGQGLRLIYYSQIVNDFQKGDIAEGYSVSREKKESFPLTVTSAQKNPTAFYLCASSMGGDEQYFGPGTRLTVT.

This chain joins TRBV9 and TRBJ2-1. The CDR3 runs 12 residues. CDR1 and CDR2 (germline): SGDLS, YYNGEE. The CDR3 sequence is CASSGGVNEQFF. The variable domain in full, with the rest retrieved from reference TRBV9 and TRBJ2-1, is DSGVTQTPKHLITATGQRVTLRCSPRSGDLSVYWYQQSLDQGLQFLIQYYNGEERAKGNILERFSAQQFPDLHSELNLSSLELGDSALYFCASSGGVNEQFFGPGTRLTVL.

The rearrangement joins TRBV7-9 to TRBJ1-1; absent DNA, TCRdb's TRBD1 call cannot be checked. The germline V gene encodes CDR1 SEHNR and CDR2 FQNEAQ (reference sequence). This CDR3 has 12 amino acids. CDR3 protein: CASGHGTNEAFF.

CDR3 amino acids: CASSLLPDSYNEQFF. This sequence joins TRBV28 and TRBJ2-1. This CDR3 is built from 15 residues. Germline V gene lookup returns CDR1 MDHEN and CDR2 SYDVKM.

The rearrangement joins TRBV6-6 to TRBJ2-5; TCRdb reports TRBD1, a call that lacks DNA to check it against. Germline V CDR1 and CDR2: MNHNY, SVGAGI (reference sequence). The CDR3 extends over 15 amino acids. The CDR3 protein is CASSQGTGGEETQYF.

This chain uses TRBV25-1 with TRBJ2-1. The CDR3 has 13 amino acids. Germline CDR1 is MGHDK and CDR2 is SYGVNS. CDR3 protein: CASSEYFYNEQFF.

V usage is TRBV12-3 or TRBV12-4 and J usage is TRBJ2-1. The CDR3 loop spans 11 amino acids. The CDR3 reads CASTSGNEQFF.

The chain has TRBV6-5 and TRBJ2-1. CDR1 and CDR2 from the germline V gene are MNHEY and SVGAGI. This CDR3 contains 15 residues. The CDR3 loop is CASRTSGGAYNEQFF.

The chain is built from TRBV20-1 and TRBJ2-1; absent DNA, TCRdb's TRBD2 call cannot be checked. There are 14 residues in the CDR3. Germline assignment: CDR1 DFQATT and CDR2 SNEGSKA (reference sequence). CDR3 sequence reads: CSARAALTGSEQFF.

The V call is TRBV7-9, the J call TRBJ2-1; TCRdb outputs TRBD2, but without DNA this stays unchecked. Per the germline V gene, CDR1 is SEHNR and CDR2 is FQNEAQ (reference sequence). The CDR3 consists of 17 residues. The CDR3 region is CASSSTQDQPPYNEQFF.

V is TRBV4-1 and J is TRBJ1-1; absent DNA, TCRdb's TRBD1 call cannot be checked. This CDR3 has 15 residues. CDR1 is MGHRA and CDR2 is YSYEKL in the germline V gene. CDR3 sequence: CASSHPDRGGTEAFF.